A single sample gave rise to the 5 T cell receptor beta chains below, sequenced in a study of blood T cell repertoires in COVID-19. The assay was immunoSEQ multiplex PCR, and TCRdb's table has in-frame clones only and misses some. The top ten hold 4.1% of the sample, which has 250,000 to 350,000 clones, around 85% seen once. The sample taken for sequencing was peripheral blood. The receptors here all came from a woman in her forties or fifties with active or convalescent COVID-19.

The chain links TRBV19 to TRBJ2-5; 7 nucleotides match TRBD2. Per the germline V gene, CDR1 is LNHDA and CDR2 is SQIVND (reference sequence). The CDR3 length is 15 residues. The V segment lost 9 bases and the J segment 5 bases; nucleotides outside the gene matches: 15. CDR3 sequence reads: CASREVGGKVETQYF. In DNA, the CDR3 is TGTGCCAGCCGGGAGGTGGGAGGGAAGGTGGAGACCCAGTACTTC.

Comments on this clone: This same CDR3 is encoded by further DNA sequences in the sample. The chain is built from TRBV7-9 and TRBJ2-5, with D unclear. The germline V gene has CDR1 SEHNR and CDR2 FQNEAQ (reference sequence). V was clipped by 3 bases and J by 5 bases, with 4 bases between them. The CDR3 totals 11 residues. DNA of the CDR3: TGTGCCAGCAGCTTCCGGGAGACCCAGTACTTC. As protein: CASSFRETQYF. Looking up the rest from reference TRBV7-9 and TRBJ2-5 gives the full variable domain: DTGVSQNPRHKITKRGQNVTFRCDPISEHNRLYWYRQTLGQGPEFLTYFQNEAQLEKSRLLSDRFSAERPKGSFSTLEIQRTEQGDSAMYLCASSFRETQYFGPGTRLLVL.

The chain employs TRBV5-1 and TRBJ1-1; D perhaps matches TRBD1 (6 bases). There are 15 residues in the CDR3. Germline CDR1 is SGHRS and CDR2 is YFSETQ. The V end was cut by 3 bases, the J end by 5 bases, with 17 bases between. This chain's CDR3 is CASSSTGPPRTEAFF. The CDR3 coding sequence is TGCGCCAGCAGCTCAACAGGGCCGCCTAGGACTGAAGCTTTCTTT.

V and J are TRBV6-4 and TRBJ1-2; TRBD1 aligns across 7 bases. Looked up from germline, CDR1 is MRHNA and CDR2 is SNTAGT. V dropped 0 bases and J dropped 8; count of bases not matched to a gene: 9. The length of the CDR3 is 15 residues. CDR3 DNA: TGTGCCAGCAGTGACTCACTACAGGGGTATGGCGGCTACACCTTC. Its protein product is CASSDSLQGYGGYTF.

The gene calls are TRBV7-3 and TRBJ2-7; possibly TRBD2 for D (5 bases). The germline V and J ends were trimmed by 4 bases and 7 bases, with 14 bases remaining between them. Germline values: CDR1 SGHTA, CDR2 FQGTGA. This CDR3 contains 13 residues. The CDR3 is CASSSNIRGEQYF. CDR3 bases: TGTGCCAGCAGCTCGAATATACGGGGTGAGCAGTACTTC.